This T cell receptor (beta chain) was found in a study of CD8+CD57+ T cells in acquired aplastic anemia. General study points: Patients shared 25 to 35 CD8+ CDR3 sequences with controls.

The use of genomic DNA as template underpinned the TCR beta VDJ and CDR3 profiling. Using its own MiXCR run on the reads, TCRdb lists one record per CDR3 protein. The profile covers about 250,000 distinct CDR3 sequences, with around 46% appearing a single time and under 9% taken by the ten largest. Patients chosen for sequencing had CD8+CD57+ cells that had expanded, as shown by flow cytometry. All patients had severe acquired aplastic anemia. Between the trimmed V and J ends, which lost 8 bases and 8 bases, there was a span of 34 bases. The CDR3 is 19 residues long. Germline CDR1 is ENHRY and CDR2 is SYGVKD. This clonotype was detected only once. Its antigen remains unidentified.

The TCR originated in a human donor with aplastic anemia. The chain joins TRBV10-3 to TRBJ1-3; a weak D match, TRBD1 (5 bases). Sequences were obtained from sorted CD4+, CD8+, or CD8+CD57+ T cells (not recorded which) from PBMCs. The CDR3 spells CAIQRGLGNPTSPGHTIYF. Here the CDR3 DNA reads TGTGCCATCCAGAGGGGTCTGGGAAACCCGACGAGTCCGGGACACACCATATATTTT.